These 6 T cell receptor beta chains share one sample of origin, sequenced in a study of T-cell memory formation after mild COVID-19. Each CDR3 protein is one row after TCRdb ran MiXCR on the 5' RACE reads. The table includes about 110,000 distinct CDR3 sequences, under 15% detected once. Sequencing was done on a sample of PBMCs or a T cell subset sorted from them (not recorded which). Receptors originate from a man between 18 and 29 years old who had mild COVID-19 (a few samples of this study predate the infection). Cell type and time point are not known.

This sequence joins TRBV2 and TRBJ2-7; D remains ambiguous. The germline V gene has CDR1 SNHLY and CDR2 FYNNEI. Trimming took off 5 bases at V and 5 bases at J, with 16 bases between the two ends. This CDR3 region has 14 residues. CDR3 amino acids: CASSRAAFGHEQYV. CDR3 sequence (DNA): TGTGCCAGCAGTCGAGCAGCGTTTGGACACGAGCAGTACGTC.

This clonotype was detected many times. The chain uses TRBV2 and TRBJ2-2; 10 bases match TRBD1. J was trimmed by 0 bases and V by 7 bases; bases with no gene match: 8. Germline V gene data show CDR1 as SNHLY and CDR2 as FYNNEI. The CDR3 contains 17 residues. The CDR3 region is CASIGTGDYANTGELFF. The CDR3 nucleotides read TGTGCCAGCATCGGGACAGGGGATTACGCGAACACCGGGGAGCTGTTTTTT.

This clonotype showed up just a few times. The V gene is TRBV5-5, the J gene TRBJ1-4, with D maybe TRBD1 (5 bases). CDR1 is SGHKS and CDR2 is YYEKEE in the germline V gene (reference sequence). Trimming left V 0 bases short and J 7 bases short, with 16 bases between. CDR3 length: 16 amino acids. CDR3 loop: CASSLAVGGESEKLFF. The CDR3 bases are TGTGCCAGCAGCTTGGCCGTCGGAGGGGAGAGTGAAAAACTGTTTTTT.

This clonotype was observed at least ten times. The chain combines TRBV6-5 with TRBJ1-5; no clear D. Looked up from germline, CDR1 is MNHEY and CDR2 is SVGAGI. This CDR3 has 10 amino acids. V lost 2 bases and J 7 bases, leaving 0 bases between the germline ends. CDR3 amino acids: CASSYQPQHF. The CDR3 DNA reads TGTGCCAGCAGTTACCAGCCCCAGCATTTT.

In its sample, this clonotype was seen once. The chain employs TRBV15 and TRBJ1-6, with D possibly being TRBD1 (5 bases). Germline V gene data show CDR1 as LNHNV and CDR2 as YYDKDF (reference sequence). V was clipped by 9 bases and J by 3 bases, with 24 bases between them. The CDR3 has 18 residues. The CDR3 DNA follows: TGTGCCACACGCCTTGGGACCGGGCAAGGCTTCTATAATTCACCCCTCCACTTT. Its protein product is CATRLGTGQGFYNSPLHF.

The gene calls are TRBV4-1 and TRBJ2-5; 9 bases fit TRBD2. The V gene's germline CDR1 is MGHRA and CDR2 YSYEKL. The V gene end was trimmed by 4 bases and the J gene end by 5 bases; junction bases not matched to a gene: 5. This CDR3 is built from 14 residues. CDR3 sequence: CASSLRGGAETQYF. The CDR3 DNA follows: TGCGCCAGCAGCCTGCGGGGGGGCGCGGAGACCCAGTACTTC.